The present TCR beta chain was sequenced within a study of T cell responses to AZD1222 COVID-19 vaccine (dated by TCRdb to about 2021). Some background on the complete study: TCR sequencing was performed for 230 to 250 trial participants, of whom 200 to 210 were given two doses of AZD1222 and 26 were given two doses of MenACWY control vaccine. Trial participants were enrolled by age into 18-55, 56-69 and 70-plus year subgroups, with approximately 150, 28 and 58 TCR-sequenced participants respectively. The investigation overall reported the following: The 56-69-year group was small, and its depth increase did not reach significance, likely because of low power. Only 5 to 7 AZD1222 recipients were SARS-CoV-2 seropositive at baseline, limiting conclusions about previously exposed vaccinees. Most participants were white British and females outnumbered males, and the authors suggested that clonal diversity may have been underestimated. Vaccine-associated CD4 TCRs spanned the whole spike protein, with dominant responses in regions 160-218 and 743-854. Spike-specific TCR breadth and depth rose significantly after two AZD1222 doses compared with day 0 and with MenACWY recipients. Because no samples from the day 14 peak response were available, repertoires could be characterized only after the peak T cell response. Epitopes outside the regions mutated in the B.1.351 and B.1.1.7 variants were reportedly recognized by nearly half of the unique spike-specific TCRs.

V trim: 2 bases; J trim: 7 bases; unmatched bases: 4. CDR1 and CDR2 are drawn from the germline V gene: SGHTA, FQGNSA. Taken from cysteine to phenylalanine, the CDR3 has 13 residues. Only the CDR3 DNA stays, 39 bases, in frame from base 1. The CDR3 regions of human TCRbeta chains were analyzed by immunosequencing. The original pipeline was this. TCRs in the repertoires were matched against a reference library of SARS-CoV-2-specific TCRs that had been generated with the MIRA antigen-specificity platform. Breadth was defined as the fraction of unique TCRs that were SARS-CoV-2-associated. Depth was defined as the fraction of total T cells that were SARS-CoV-2-associated. Using the MIRA data, every spike-specific TCR was mapped to the spike region that the TCR reacted to and assigned to either a CD4 or a CD8 class. Log10-transformed breadth and depth values were compared by one-way ANOVA with Sidak's multiple comparisons tests. The table comes from immuneACCESS by way of TCRdb, which keeps in-frame sequences with V and J called. Part of the clones is missing from these tables; in studies checked, under half for an unresolved V gene and the rest for unknown reasons. The DNA was the basis for D and trimming; V, J and clone size are from that table. Present in this sample are 90,000 to 150,000 clones, more than 85% of which were seen just once. The biggest ten clones account for 7.1% of the sample.

The sample's time point label is to be understood as: about 28 days (+/-7) after the second vaccine dose. AZD1222 recipients given second doses at about 4 weeks or at about 12 weeks were pooled, since spike-specific TCR depth and breadth were not found to differ between the two schedules. Vaccinee samples were obtained from the UK trials COV001 and COV002, which included a single-blind randomized controlled phase 2/3 trial of AZD1222 (ChAdOx1 nCoV-19) in healthy adults. Trial participant PBMC samples were collected at day 0 and day 28 after the second dose for TCRbeta chain sequencing. This clone was recorded only once. The clone's antigen remains unknown. Base qualities are not at hand, and no much larger clone is one base apart.

The chain is assembled from TRBV7-2 and TRBJ1-1; 7 junctional bases match TRBD1. The sequenced sample was peripheral blood, obtained 28 days after the second AZD1222 dose. This TCR was recovered from an adult who received the AZD1222 COVID-19 vaccine. The DNA sequence is given as TGTGCCAGCAGCTTACGAGGGGGCTTTGAAGCTTTCTTT. This translates into CASSLRGGFEAFF.